This T cell receptor (beta chain) emerged from a study of blood T cell repertoires in COVID-19. Overall study: T cells, B-cell-depleted T cells, or PBMCs provided the cDNA or gDNA that served as material.

Study processing details: Reference gene primer amplification yielded estimated nucleated cell counts. Using immunoSEQ multiplex PCR, the repertoire was profiled, and TCRdb retains in-frame clones only, with some absent. V and J calls and clone size follow that table, whereas D and trimming were derived from the DNA. Seen here are 150,000 to 200,000 clones, around 87% observed once, and the top ten hold about 7%. Trimming took 5 bases from V and 11 from J, leaving 19 bases between them. This CDR3 spans 14 amino acids. Per germline, CDR1 SEHNR and CDR2 FQNEAQ (reference sequence). Input material: peripheral blood. This TCR was sampled from a woman older than 75 in a cohort sampled during active or convalescent COVID-19. J is TRBJ1-5 and V is TRBV7-9; TRBD1 might be the D (5 bases). CDR3 in amino acids: CASSPTLDSGAQHF. The CDR3 DNA sequence: TGTGCCAGCAGCCCAACACTAGACTCGGGGGCCCAGCATTTT.